Shown below are 22 T cell receptor beta chains from a single sample sequenced in a study of cytomegalovirus exposure and HLA in healthy donors. Vbeta (60) and Jbeta (13) primers were used in the PCR. Profiling relied on immunoSEQ multiplex PCR, and the TCRdb table lists in-frame clones only, not all of them. Recorded for this sample: roughly 53,000 clones. The sequenced sample was PBMCs. These TCRs come from a man younger than 30 in good health and CMV-seropositive.

This chain connects TRBV27 to TRBJ2-1; D not certain. Trimming shortened V by 9 bases and J by 0 bases, and 6 bases separated the two germline ends. The CDR3 is 12 amino acids. Germline V CDR1 and CDR2: MNHEY, SMNVEV (reference sequence). In DNA, the CDR3 is TGTGCCAGTCGTAGCTCCTACAATGAGCAGTTCTTC. Translating gives CASRSSYNEQFF.

V and J are TRBV5-1 and TRBJ2-1; the D gene is possibly TRBD2 (6 bases). This CDR3 region has 16 residues. Germline CDR1 SGHRS, CDR2 YFSETQ. V lost 7 bases and J lost 7, with 24 bases in between. The CDR3 DNA reads as TGCGCCAGCCAATCCACGACTAGTGTTTTTTTTAATGAGCAGTTCTTC. It translates to CASQSTTSVFFNEQFF.

V gene TRBV27 combines with J gene TRBJ2-7; TRBD1 matches at 10 bases. CDR3 length: 13 residues. The ends lost 8 bases at V and 5 bases at J; junction bases unmatched: 6. Germline loops: CDR1 MNHEY, CDR2 SMNVEV (reference sequence). CDR3 bases: TGTGCCAGCGGGACGGGACAGGGGAACGAGCAGTACTTC. This sequence encodes CASGTGQGNEQYF.

The chain carries TRBV27 and TRBJ2-7; TRBD2 aligns across 14 bases. Germline CDR1 reads MNHEY; CDR2 reads SMNVEV (reference sequence). V lost 1 base and J lost 4; bases outside the gene matches: 6. This CDR3 is built from 17 residues. As DNA, the CDR3 is TGTGCCAGCAGTTTATATACGACTAGCGGGAGGGATTACGAGCAGTACTTC. Its protein is CASSLYTTSGRDYEQYF.

This chain joins TRBV4-1 and TRBJ2-7; tentatively, D is TRBD1 (6 bases). CDR1 is MGHRA, CDR2 YSYEKL, per germline. The CDR3 sequence is 14 residues long. V lost 2 bases to trimming and J lost 2 bases, with 10 bases between them. In nucleotides, the CDR3 is TGCGCCAGCAGCCAACAACAGGGCCCCTACGAGCAGTACTTC. Its translation: CASSQQQGPYEQYF.

V is TRBV29-1 and J is TRBJ2-1; TRBD2 matches at 11 bases. This CDR3 comprises 15 residues. With V trimmed by 5 bases and J by 0 bases, 3 bases remained unmatched. CDR1 is SQVTM and CDR2 is ANQGSEA in the germline V gene. The DNA for the CDR3 is TGCAGCGTTTTCACTAGCGGGAGCTCCTACAATGAGCAGTTCTTC. Its protein is CSVFTSGSSYNEQFF.

The rearrangement links TRBV11-3 to TRBJ2-2; D is unresolved. The germline gives CDR1 SGHNT, CDR2 YENEEA. The CDR3 extends over 12 amino acids. V lost 4 bases and J lost 2, with 2 bases in between. This chain's CDR3 is CASSSNTGELFF. As DNA, the CDR3 is TGTGCCAGCAGCTCAAACACCGGGGAGCTGTTTTTT.

V is TRBV5-4 and J is TRBJ2-7; unclear D gene. V lost 4 bases to trimming and J lost 3 bases, with 8 bases between them. The CDR3 has 12 residues. CDR1 is SGHNT and CDR2 is YYREEE in the germline V gene (reference sequence). The CDR3 loop reads CASSVYNYEQYF. In DNA, the CDR3 is TGTGCCAGCAGCGTTTATAACTACGAGCAGTACTTC.

V usage is TRBV15 and J usage is TRBJ2-2, with unresolved D. Germline loops: CDR1 LNHNV, CDR2 YYDKDF (reference sequence). The CDR3 contains 13 residues. V lost 0 bases to trimming and J lost 6 bases, with 5 bases between them. CDR3 sequence (DNA): TGTGCCACCAGCAGAGAGTCGTCCGGGGAGCTGTTTTTT. Its translation is CATSRESSGELFF.

This chain connects TRBV27 to TRBJ1-5; weak D call: TRBD1 (5 bases). Germline lookup yields CDR1 MNHEY and CDR2 SMNVEV (reference sequence). Trimming pared 4 bases from V and 0 bases from J, leaving 7 bases between. The CDR3 loop spans 14 amino acids. In DNA, the CDR3 is TGTGCCAGCAGTTCAGGGTTTAGCAATCAGCCCCAGCATTTT. Translating gives CASSSGFSNQPQHF.

The V and J genes are TRBV5-1 and TRBJ1-2; D possibly corresponds to TRBD1 (6 bases). The CDR3 is made up of 14 amino acids. Germline assignment: CDR1 SGHRS and CDR2 YFSETQ. The V and J ends lost 1 base and 5 bases respectively, with 12 bases between them. CDR3 coding DNA: TGCGCCAGCAGCTTGATAAGTCAGGGGTATGGCTACACCTTC. Translation gives CASSLISQGYGYTF.

The chain couples TRBV19 to TRBJ1-2; no clear D gene. The CDR3 has 14 amino acids. The V gene lost 7 bases and the J gene lost 1 base, with 13 bases spanning the gap. The V gene's germline CDR1 is LNHDA and CDR2 SQIVND (reference sequence). The CDR3 nucleotides read TGTGCCAGTACCCAATCCCGGAGTAACTATGGCTACACCTTC. This translates into CASTQSRSNYGYTF. Together with reference TRBV19 and TRBJ1-2, the CDR3 gives the full variable domain: DGGITQSPKYLFRKEGQNVTLSCEQNLNHDAMYWYRQDPGQGLRLIYYSQIVNDFQKGDIAEGYSVSREKKESFPLTVTSAQKNPTAFYLCASTQSRSNYGYTFGSGTRLTVV.

V usage is TRBV7-9 and J usage is TRBJ2-7; a weak D match, TRBD1 (5 bases). Germline CDR1 SEHNR, CDR2 FQNEAQ (reference sequence). This CDR3 has 15 amino acids. Trimming took off 1 base at V and 2 bases at J, with 12 bases between the two ends. Written as DNA, the CDR3 is TGTGCCAGCAGCTTAGTCCAGGGTAAGGCCTACGAGCAGTACTTC. Its protein is CASSLVQGKAYEQYF.

V usage is TRBV29-1 and J usage is TRBJ1-3; TRBD1 agrees at 10 bases. Unmatched junction bases numbered 6, after V lost 0 bases and J lost 4 bases. Germline V lookup: CDR1 SQVTM, CDR2 ANQGSEA. The CDR3 sequence is 16 residues long. The CDR3 loop is CSVEDPDRGRGNTIYF. The CDR3 DNA sequence: TGCAGCGTTGAAGACCCCGACAGGGGGCGCGGAAACACCATATATTTT.

CDR3 region: CASSRGLTGLYGYTF. As DNA, the CDR3 is TGTGCCAGCAGCCGAGGCCTAACAGGGCTCTATGGCTACACCTTC. The chain employs TRBV9 and TRBJ1-2, with D possibly matching TRBD1 (6 bases). The ends were cut back, 4 bases at V and 4 bases at J, with 17 bases in the middle. Germline CDR1 SGDLS, CDR2 YYNGEE. The CDR3 has 15 amino acids.

J is TRBJ2-7 and V is TRBV11-3; no definite D call. The germline V gene encodes CDR1 SGHNT and CDR2 YENEEA. This CDR3 has 13 amino acids. Trimming removed 3 bases from V and 2 bases from J, with 8 bases in between. In nucleotides, the CDR3 is TGTGCCAGCAGCTTCCTACCTCCCTACGAGCAGTACTTC. It yields the protein CASSFLPPYEQYF.

The gene calls are TRBV11-2 and TRBJ2-5; 7 bases are a match to TRBD1. CDR1 is SGHAT, CDR2 FQNNGV, per germline. The CDR3 extends over 15 amino acids. J lost 4 bases, V lost 2 bases, and 7 bases had no gene match. The CDR3 loop reads CASSLPLTGAETQYF. In DNA form, the CDR3 reads TGTGCCAGCAGCTTACCTTTAACAGGGGCAGAGACCCAGTACTTC.

The chain joins TRBV7-9 to TRBJ2-3, with unresolved D. The germline V gene has CDR1 SEHNR and CDR2 FQNEAQ (reference sequence). CDR3 length: 11 amino acids. V lost 4 bases and J 6 bases, leaving 5 bases between the germline ends. The chain's CDR3 is CASSSSDTQYF. The CDR3 region has the DNA TGTGCCAGCAGCTCCTCGGATACGCAGTATTTT.

The chain joins TRBV6-1 to TRBJ1-5; 8 bases fit TRBD1. Germline V gene sequence: CDR1 MNHNS, CDR2 SASEGT. CDR3 length: 14 amino acids. J gave up 4 bases and V 7 bases, and 6 bases lay outside the gene matches. The CDR3 bases are TGTGCCAGCACTAGGGGACAGGCAAATCAGCCCCAGCATTTT. Translating it yields CASTRGQANQPQHF.

This rearrangement joins TRBV6-5 to TRBJ2-7; no clear D. The CDR3 length is 13 residues. V was pared by 5 bases and J by 2 bases, with 10 bases between. Germline CDR1 and CDR2: MNHEY and SVGAGI. The chain's CDR3 is CASSVSQAYEQYF. The CDR3 DNA reads TGTGCCAGCAGTGTCAGTCAGGCCTACGAGCAGTACTTC.

The V call is TRBV9, the J call TRBJ2-3; TRBD2 agrees at 7 bases. The junction had 14 bases not matched to a gene; V was cut back by 4 bases and J by 3 bases. This CDR3 has 17 residues. Germline V gene sequence: CDR1 SGDLS, CDR2 YYNGEE. The CDR3 region is CASSPSTREGNTDTQYF. The CDR3 bases are TGTGCCAGCAGCCCCTCTACCAGGGAGGGAAATACAGATACGCAGTATTTT.

The rearrangement links TRBV6-4 to TRBJ1-5; D is ambiguous. The CDR3 contains 13 residues. The V and J ends lost 3 bases and 7 bases respectively, with 10 bases between them. Germline V gene data show CDR1 as MRHNA and CDR2 as SNTAGT. The CDR3 loop is CASSEVRGQPQHF. CDR3 DNA: TGTGCCAGCAGTGAGGTTAGAGGGCAGCCCCAGCATTTT.